This T cell receptor (beta chain) was sequenced for a study of T cells after posttransplantation cyclophosphamide. Study-wide results and caveats: Blood and skin or GI T cell repertoires showed limited TRB overlap. TRB clonality was highly associated with recipient CMV seropositivity and reactivation.

V lost 6 bases to trimming and J lost 7 bases; unmatched junction nucleotides: 10. The CDR3 has 16 residues. Germline V gene lookup returns CDR1 SNHLY and CDR2 FYNNEI. Here immunoSEQ multiplex PCR was the method, and the copy in TCRdb shows in-frame clones only, minus some. Observed in the sample are 4,000 to 4,500 clones, none of them singletons. By proportion, this clone is medium-sized. Its antigen is undetermined. Treatment was busulfan-fludarabine conditioning, a marrow graft, and cyclophosphamide on days +3 and +4. The V gene is TRBV2, the J gene TRBJ2-1; TRBD1 aligns across 12 bases. Sequenced material: PBMCs, taken after allogeneic stem cell transplant with posttransplant cyclophosphamide. The TCR comes from a female patient aged 18-29 years who received an allogeneic stem cell transplant from an unrelated donor, was CMV-positive, and had acute GVHD only. Some T cells may be graft donor cells. The CDR3 protein is CASSGGDRGLSNEQFF. CDR3 nucleotides: TGTGCCAGCAGCGGGGGGGACAGGGGGCTTTCAAATGAGCAGTTCTTC.